Below are 12 T cell receptor beta chains sequenced from a single sample in a study of blood T cell repertoires in COVID-19. The data were produced by immunoSEQ multiplex PCR, yet TCRdb's version contains in-frame clones alone and is incomplete. The table has about 94,000 clones, around 82% seen once. Sequences were obtained from peripheral blood. These receptors originate from a man aged 60 to 75 with acute or convalescent COVID-19.

The V call is TRBV7-8, the J call TRBJ2-6, with no clear D. The CDR3 has 16 residues. The V end was cut by 5 bases, the J end by 1 base, with 12 bases between. Germline CDR1 reads SGHVS; CDR2 reads FQNEAQ. The DNA for the CDR3 is TGTGCCAGCAGCCTCCCTACAGCTTCTGGGGCCAACGTCCTGACTTTC. Encoded protein: CASSLPTASGANVLTF.

The genes are TRBV25-1 and TRBJ2-5; D is unresolved. This CDR3 is built from 12 residues. Germline V gene data show CDR1 as MGHDK and CDR2 as SYGVNS. Trimming stripped 4 bases from V and 5 bases from J, with 8 bases between. CDR3 loop: CASSASLETQYF. The CDR3 coding sequence is TGTGCCAGCAGTGCCAGTTTGGAGACCCAGTACTTC.

V usage is TRBV6-1 and J usage is TRBJ1-2, with D perhaps TRBD1 (5 bases). The CDR3 has 16 amino acids. Looked up from germline, CDR1 is MNHNS and CDR2 is SASEGT. Trimming cost V 0 bases and J 4 bases, with 15 bases left between them. DNA for the CDR3: TGTGCCAGCAGTGAAGCGTTGGGGGGTGGGTCCTATGGCTACACCTTC. Amino acids: CASSEALGGGSYGYTF.

The V and J genes are TRBV5-6 and TRBJ1-2; D unresolved. Trimming cost V 1 base and J 0 bases, with 10 bases left between them. CDR1 SGHDT and CDR2 YYEEEE come from the germline V gene. CDR3 length: 15 residues. The CDR3 loop is CASSLSVVSNYGYTF. CDR3 sequence (DNA): TGTGCCAGCAGCTTGTCGGTTGTATCTAACTATGGCTACACCTTC.

This rearrangement joins TRBV12-3 or TRBV12-4 to TRBJ1-5; maybe TRBD1 (5 bases). V was clipped by 5 bases and J by 10 bases, with 15 bases between them. The CDR3 has 13 residues. The CDR3 nucleotides are TGTGCCAGCAGTGCCAGGGTTACTAATCCCCAGCATTTT. Amino acids: CASSARVTNPQHF.

There are a few counts of this clone. The genes are TRBV15 and TRBJ1-1, with 10 bases matching TRBD1. Per the germline V gene, CDR1 is LNHNV and CDR2 is YYDKDF (reference sequence). This CDR3 comprises 16 residues. J lost 1 base, V lost 5 bases, and 7 bases had no gene match. The CDR3 DNA is TGTGCCACCAGCGAAGGGACAGGGGCCCCGAACACTGAAGCTTTCTTT. This gives the protein CATSEGTGAPNTEAFF.

This chain joins TRBV19 and TRBJ1-5; 12 positions agree with TRBD1. The length of the CDR3 is 16 residues. Germline loops: CDR1 LNHDA, CDR2 SQIVND (reference sequence). V gave up 3 bases and J gave up 7 bases; unmatched junction bases: 7. This chain's CDR3 is CASSIRDRGLGQPQHF. CDR3 DNA sequence: TGTGCCAGTAGTATCCGGGACAGGGGGCTTGGGCAGCCCCAGCATTTT. Variable domain in full (rest from reference TRBV19 and TRBJ1-5): DGGITQSPKYLFRKEGQNVTLSCEQNLNHDAMYWYRQDPGQGLRLIYYSQIVNDFQKGDIAEGYSVSREKKESFPLTVTSAQKNPTAFYLCASSIRDRGLGQPQHFGDGTRLSIL.

The V call is TRBV15, the J call TRBJ2-7; TRBD1 aligns across 7 bases. The V gene end was trimmed by 3 bases and the J gene end by 2 bases; junction bases not matched to a gene: 7. Germline V lookup: CDR1 LNHNV, CDR2 YYDKDF (reference sequence). CDR3 size: 15 residues. The CDR3 region has the DNA TGTGCCACCAGCAGGTATCCGGGACAGACCTACGAGCAGTACTTC. This encodes CATSRYPGQTYEQYF.

J is TRBJ1-1 and V is TRBV27, with TRBD1 identical over 10 bases. Germline CDR1 reads MNHEY; CDR2 reads SMNVEV (reference sequence). This CDR3 comprises 17 residues. V lost 5 bases, J lost 4 bases, and 13 bases stayed unmatched. The CDR3 bases are TGTGCCAGCAGTCTCCATATACGACAGGGGGCGGCCACTGAAGCTTTCTTT. It encodes CASSLHIRQGAATEAFF.

The genes are TRBV3-1 (or the pseudogene TRBV3-2) and TRBJ2-7; no firm D call. The CDR3 is 11 residues long. Trimming took off 6 bases at V and 7 bases at J, with 10 bases between the two ends. Looked up from germline, CDR1 is LGHDT and CDR2 is YNNKEL (reference sequence). Here the CDR3 DNA reads TGTGCCAGCAGTATGTCTAGGGAGCAGTACTTC. Amino acids: CASSMSREQYF.

V gene TRBV4-3 combines with J gene TRBJ2-1; D is ambiguous. The germline V and J ends were trimmed by 0 bases and 0 bases, with 6 bases remaining between them. Germline-derived CDR1 and CDR2 are LGHNA and YSLEER. The CDR3 runs 15 residues. The CDR3 spells CASSQDKSSYNEQFF. The CDR3 DNA is TGCGCCAGCAGCCAAGATAAGAGCTCCTACAATGAGCAGTTCTTC.

This chain connects TRBV25-1 to TRBJ1-1, with D tentatively TRBD1 (5 bases). The CDR3 contains 14 residues. CDR1 and CDR2 (germline): MGHDK, SYGVNS. V lost 1 base and J 3 bases, leaving 9 bases between the germline ends. The CDR3 nucleotides are TGTGCCAGCAGTGAATGGGGGGAGGACACTGAAGCTTTCTTT. This codes for CASSEWGEDTEAFF.